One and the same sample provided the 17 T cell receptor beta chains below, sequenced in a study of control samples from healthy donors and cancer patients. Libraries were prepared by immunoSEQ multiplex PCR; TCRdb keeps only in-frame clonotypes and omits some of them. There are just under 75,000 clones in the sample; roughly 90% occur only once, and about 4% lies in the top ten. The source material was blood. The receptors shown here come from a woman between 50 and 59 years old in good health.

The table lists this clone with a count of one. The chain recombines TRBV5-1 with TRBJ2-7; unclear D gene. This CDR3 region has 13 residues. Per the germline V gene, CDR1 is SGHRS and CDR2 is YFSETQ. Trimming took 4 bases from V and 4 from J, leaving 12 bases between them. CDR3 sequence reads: CASSPFGPYEQYF. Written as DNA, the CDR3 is TGCGCCAGCAGCCCATTTGGACCATACGAGCAGTACTTC. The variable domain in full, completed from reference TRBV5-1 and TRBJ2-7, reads KAGVTQTPRYLIKTRGQQVTLSCSPISGHRSVSWYQQTPGQGLQFLFEYFSETQRNKGNFPGRFSGRQFSNSRSEMNVSTLELGDSALYLCASSPFGPYEQYFGPGTRLTVT.

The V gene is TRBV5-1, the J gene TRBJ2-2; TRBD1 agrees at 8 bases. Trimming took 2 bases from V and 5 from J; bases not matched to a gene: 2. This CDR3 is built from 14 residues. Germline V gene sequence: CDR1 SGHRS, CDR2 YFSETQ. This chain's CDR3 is CASSLQGGTGELFF. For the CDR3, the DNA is TGCGCCAGCAGCTTACAGGGGGGAACCGGGGAGCTGTTTTTT.

The chain's CDR3 is CASSPRRLTDNEQFF. CDR3 sequence (DNA): TGTGCCAGCAGTCCGCGCCGCTTAACAGACAATGAGCAGTTCTTC. The chain recombines TRBV11-2 with TRBJ2-1; D is undetermined. The V end was cut by 6 bases, the J end by 5 bases, with 17 bases between. The CDR3 contains 15 residues. In germline, CDR1 is SGHAT, CDR2 FQNNGV.

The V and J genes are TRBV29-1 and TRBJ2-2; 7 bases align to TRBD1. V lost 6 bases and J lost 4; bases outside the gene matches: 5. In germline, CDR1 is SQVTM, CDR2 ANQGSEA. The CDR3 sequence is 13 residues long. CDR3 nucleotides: TGCAGCGTCGCGACAGGGCCCACCGGGGAGCTGTTTTTT. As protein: CSVATGPTGELFF.

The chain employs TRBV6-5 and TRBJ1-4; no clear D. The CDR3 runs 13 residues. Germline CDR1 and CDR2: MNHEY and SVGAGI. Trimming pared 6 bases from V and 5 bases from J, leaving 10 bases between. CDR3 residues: CASRSGVNEKLFF. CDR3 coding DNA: TGTGCCAGCAGATCCGGTGTAAATGAAAAACTGTTTTTT.

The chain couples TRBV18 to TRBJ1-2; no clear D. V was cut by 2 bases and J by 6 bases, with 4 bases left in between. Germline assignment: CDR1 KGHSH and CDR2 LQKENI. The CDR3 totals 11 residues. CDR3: CASSPGDGYTF. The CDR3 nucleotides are TGTGCCAGCTCACCAGGTGATGGCTACACCTTC.

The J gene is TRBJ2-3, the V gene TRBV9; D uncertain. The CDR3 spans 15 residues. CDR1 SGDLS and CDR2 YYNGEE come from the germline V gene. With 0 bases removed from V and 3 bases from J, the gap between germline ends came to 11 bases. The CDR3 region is CASSVVAWGTDTQYF. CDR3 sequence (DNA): TGTGCCAGCAGCGTAGTTGCTTGGGGAACAGATACGCAGTATTTT.

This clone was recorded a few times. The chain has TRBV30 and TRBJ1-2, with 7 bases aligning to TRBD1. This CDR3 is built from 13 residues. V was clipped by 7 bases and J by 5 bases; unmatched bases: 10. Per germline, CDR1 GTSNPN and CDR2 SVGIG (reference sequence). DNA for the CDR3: TGTGCCTCCCCCGTTACAGGGGTTTATGGCTACACCTTC. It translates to CASPVTGVYGYTF.

In nucleotides, the CDR3 is TGTGCCAGCAGCCAACCTGGCGGCAATGAGCAGTTCTTC. It is translated as CASSQPGGNEQFF. The rearrangement joins TRBV14 to TRBJ2-1; D is unresolved. The germline V gene encodes CDR1 SGHDN and CDR2 FVKESK. The CDR3 is 13 amino acids. Trimming shortened V by 2 bases and J by 6 bases, and 8 bases separated the two germline ends.

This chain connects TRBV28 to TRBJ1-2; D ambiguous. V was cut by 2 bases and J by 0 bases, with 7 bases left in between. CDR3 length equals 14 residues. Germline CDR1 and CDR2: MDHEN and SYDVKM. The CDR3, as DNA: TGTGCCAGCAGTTTAGGCGGCCCTAACTATGGCTACACCTTC. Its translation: CASSLGGPNYGYTF.

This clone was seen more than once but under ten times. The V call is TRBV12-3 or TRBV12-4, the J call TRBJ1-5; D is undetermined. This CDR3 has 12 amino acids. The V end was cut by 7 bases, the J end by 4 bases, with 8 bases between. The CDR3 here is CASKDGNQPQHF. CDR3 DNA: TGTGCCAGCAAGGATGGGAATCAGCCCCAGCATTTT.

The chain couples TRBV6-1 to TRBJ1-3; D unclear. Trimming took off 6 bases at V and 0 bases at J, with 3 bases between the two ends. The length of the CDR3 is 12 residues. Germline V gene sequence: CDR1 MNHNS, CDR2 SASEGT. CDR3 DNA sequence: TGTGCCAGCAGGTTCTCTGGAAACACCATATATTTT. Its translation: CASRFSGNTIYF.

The CDR3 protein is CASSSYNYQPQHF. CDR3 DNA: TGTGCCAGCAGTTCATACAACTATCAGCCCCAGCATTTT. V usage is TRBV27 and J usage is TRBJ1-5; D gene ambiguous. The CDR3 is 13 residues long. The V end lost 4 bases, the J end lost 5 bases, and 9 bases lay between the germline ends. Germline CDR1 reads MNHEY; CDR2 reads SMNVEV (reference sequence).

In DNA, the CDR3 is TGTGCCAGCAGCTTCCAGGGGCAGCCGAGCACCGGGGAGCTGTTTTTT. It is translated as CASSFQGQPSTGELFF. The chain links TRBV7-8 to TRBJ2-2; a weak D match, TRBD1 (6 bases). Looked up from germline, CDR1 is SGHVS and CDR2 is FQNEAQ. The V end lost 3 bases, the J end lost 4 bases, and 15 bases lay between the germline ends. The CDR3 loop spans 16 amino acids.

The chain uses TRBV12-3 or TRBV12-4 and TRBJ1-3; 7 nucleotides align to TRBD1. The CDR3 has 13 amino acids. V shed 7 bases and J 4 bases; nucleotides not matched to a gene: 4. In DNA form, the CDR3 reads TGTGCCAGCACCACAGGGGCCGGAAACACCATATATTTT. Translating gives CASTTGAGNTIYF.

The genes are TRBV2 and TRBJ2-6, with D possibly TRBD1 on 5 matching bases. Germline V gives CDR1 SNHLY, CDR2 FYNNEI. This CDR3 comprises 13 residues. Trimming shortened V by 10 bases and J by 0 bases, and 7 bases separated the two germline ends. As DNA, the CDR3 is TGTGCCACACAGGACTCTGGGGCCAACGTCCTGACTTTC. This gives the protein CATQDSGANVLTF.

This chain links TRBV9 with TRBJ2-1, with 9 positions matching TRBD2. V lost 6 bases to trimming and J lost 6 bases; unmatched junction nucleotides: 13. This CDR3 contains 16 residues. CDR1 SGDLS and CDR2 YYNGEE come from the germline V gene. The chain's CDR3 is CASTLAGTPQGNEQFF. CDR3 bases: TGTGCCAGCACGCTAGCGGGAACCCCCCAGGGCAATGAGCAGTTCTTC.